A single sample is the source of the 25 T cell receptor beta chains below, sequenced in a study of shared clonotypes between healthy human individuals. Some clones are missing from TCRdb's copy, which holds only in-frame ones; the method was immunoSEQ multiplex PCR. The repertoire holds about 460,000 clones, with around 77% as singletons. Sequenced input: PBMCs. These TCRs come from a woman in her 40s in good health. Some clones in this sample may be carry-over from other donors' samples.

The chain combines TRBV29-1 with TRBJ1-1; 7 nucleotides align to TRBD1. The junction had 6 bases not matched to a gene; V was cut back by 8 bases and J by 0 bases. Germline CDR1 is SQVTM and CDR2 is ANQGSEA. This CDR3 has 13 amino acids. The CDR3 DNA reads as TGCAGCCTTCGACAGGGCATGAACACTGAAGCTTTCTTT. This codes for CSLRQGMNTEAFF.

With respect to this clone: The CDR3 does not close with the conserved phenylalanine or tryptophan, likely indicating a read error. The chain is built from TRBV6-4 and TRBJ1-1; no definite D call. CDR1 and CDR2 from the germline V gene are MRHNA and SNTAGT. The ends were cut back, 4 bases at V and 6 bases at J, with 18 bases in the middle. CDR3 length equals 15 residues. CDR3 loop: CASSADSGPAAEAFL. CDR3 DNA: TGTGCCAGCAGTGCAGACTCGGGCCCGGCGGCTGAAGCTTTCCTT.

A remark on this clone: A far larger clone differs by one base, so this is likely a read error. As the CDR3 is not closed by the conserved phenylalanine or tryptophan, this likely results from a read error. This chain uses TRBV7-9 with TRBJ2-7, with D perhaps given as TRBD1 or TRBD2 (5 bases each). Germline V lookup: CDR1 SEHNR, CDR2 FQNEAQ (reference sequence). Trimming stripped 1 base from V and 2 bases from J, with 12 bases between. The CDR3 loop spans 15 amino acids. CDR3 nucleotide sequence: TGTGCCAGCAGCTTAGTGGGGGTCCGCACCTACGAGCAGTACCTC. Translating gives CASSLVGVRTYEQYL.

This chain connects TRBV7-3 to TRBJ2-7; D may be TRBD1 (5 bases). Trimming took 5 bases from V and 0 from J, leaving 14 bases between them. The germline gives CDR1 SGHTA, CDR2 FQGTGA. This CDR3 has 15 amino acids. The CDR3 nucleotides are TGTGCCAGCAGCGCCCCGACAGAATACTCCTACGAGCAGTACTTC. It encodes CASSAPTEYSYEQYF.

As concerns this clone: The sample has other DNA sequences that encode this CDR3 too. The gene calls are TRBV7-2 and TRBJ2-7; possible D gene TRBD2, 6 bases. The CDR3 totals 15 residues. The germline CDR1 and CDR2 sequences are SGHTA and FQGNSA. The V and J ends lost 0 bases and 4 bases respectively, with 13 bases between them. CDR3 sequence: CASSLAGGSSYEQYF. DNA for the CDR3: TGTGCCAGCAGCTTAGCGGGAGGCTCGTCGTACGAGCAGTACTTC.

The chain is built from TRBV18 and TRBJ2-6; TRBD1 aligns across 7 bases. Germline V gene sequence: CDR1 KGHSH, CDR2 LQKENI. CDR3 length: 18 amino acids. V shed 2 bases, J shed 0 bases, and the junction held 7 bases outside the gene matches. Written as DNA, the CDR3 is TGTGCCAGCTCACCAAGACAGGGCCCAAGCTCTGGGGCCAACGTCCTGACTTTC. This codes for CASSPRQGPSSGANVLTF.

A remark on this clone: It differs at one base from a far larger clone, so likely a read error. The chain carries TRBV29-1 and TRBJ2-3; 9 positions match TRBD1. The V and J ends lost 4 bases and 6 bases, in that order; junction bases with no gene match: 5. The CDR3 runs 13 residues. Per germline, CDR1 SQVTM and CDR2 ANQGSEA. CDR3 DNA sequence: TGCAGCGTTGGACAGGGGGGAGGGGATACGCAGTATTTT. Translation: CSVGQGGGDTQYF.

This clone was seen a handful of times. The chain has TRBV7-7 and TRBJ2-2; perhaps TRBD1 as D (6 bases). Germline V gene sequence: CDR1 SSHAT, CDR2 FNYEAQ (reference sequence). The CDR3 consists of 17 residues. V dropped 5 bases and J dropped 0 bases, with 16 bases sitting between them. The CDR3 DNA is TGTGCCAGCAGCCGACAAGGGGGTGCCGCGAACACCGGGGAGCTGTTTTTT. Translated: CASSRQGGAANTGELFF. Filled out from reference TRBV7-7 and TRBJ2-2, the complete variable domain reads GAGVSQSPRYKVTKRGQDVTLRCDPISSHATLYWYQQALGQGPEFLTYFNYEAQPDKSGLPSDRFSAERPEGSISTLTIQRTEQRDSAMYRCASSRQGGAANTGELFFGEGSRLTVL.

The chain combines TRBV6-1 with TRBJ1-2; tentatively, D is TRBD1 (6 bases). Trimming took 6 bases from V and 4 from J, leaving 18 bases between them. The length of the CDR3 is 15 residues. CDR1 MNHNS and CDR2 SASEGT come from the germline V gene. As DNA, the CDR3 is TGTGCCAGCAGGACTCATTCTCAGGGGCCCTATGGCTACACCTTC. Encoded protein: CASRTHSQGPYGYTF.

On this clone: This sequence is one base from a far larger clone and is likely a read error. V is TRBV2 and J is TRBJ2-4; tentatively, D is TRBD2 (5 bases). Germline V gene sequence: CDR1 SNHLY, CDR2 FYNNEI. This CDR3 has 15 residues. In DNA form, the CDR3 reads TGTGCCCGCAGTGTTGAGGCGAACGGGGAAAACATTCAGTACTTC. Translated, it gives CARSVEANGENIQYF.

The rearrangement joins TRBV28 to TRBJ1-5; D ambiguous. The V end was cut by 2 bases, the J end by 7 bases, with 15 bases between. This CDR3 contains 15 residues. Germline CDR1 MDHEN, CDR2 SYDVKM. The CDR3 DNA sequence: TGTGCCAGCAGTTTACTCGGCCAACTAGTCCAGCCCCAGCATTTT. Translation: CASSLLGQLVQPQHF.

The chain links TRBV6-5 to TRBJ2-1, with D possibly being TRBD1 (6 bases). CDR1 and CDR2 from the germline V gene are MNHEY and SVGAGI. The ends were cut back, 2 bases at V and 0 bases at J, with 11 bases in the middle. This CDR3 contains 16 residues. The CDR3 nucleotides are TGTGCCAGCAGTTACGGGGGCCCGAGCTCCTACAATGAGCAGTTCTTC. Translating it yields CASSYGGPSSYNEQFF.

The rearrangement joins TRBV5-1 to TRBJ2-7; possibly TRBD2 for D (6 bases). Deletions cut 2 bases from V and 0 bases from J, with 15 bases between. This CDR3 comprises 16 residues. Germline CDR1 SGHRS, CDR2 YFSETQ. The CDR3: CASSLDGTHVSYEQYF. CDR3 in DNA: TGCGCCAGCAGCTTAGACGGGACTCACGTCTCCTACGAGCAGTACTTC.

CDR3: CASEGAGTGVYEQYF. Here the CDR3 DNA reads TGTGCCAGTGAAGGAGCCGGGACAGGGGTCTACGAGCAGTACTTC. The chain has TRBV28 and TRBJ2-7; 10 positions match TRBD1. From germline, CDR1 is MDHEN and CDR2 SYDVKM. The junction had 11 bases not matched to a gene; V was cut back by 9 bases and J by 3 bases. The CDR3 extends over 15 amino acids.

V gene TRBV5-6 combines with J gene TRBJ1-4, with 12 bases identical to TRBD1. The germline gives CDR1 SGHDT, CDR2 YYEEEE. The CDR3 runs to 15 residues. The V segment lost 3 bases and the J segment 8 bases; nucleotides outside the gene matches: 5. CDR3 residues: CASSWGTGGEEKLFF. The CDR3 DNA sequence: TGTGCCAGCAGCTGGGGGACAGGGGGCGAAGAAAAACTGTTTTTT.

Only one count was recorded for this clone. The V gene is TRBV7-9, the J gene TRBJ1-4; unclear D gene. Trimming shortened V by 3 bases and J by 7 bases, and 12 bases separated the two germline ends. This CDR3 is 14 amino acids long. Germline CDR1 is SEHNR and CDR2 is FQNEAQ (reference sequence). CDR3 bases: TGTGCCAGCAGCTTTTCGGGTGGAGGTGAAAAACTGTTTTTT. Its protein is CASSFSGGGEKLFF.

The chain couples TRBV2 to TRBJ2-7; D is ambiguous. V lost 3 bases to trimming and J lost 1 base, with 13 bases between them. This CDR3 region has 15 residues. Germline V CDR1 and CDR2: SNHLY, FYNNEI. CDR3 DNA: TGTGCCAGCAGTGACCCCGGGCGCGGATCCTACGAGCAGTACTTC. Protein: CASSDPGRGSYEQYF.

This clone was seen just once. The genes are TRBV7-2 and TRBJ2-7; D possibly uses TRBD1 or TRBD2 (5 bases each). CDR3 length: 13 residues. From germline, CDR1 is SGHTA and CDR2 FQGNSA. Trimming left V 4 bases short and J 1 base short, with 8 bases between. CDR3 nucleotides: TGTGCCAGCAGCTGGGGCGGGTCCTACGAGCAGTACTTC. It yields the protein CASSWGGSYEQYF.

CDR3 residues: CASRVWPNTGELFF. The CDR3 DNA sequence: TGCGCCAGCAGGGTCTGGCCGAACACCGGGGAGCTGTTTTTT. This sequence joins TRBV4-3 and TRBJ2-2; D unresolved. CDR3 length: 14 amino acids. V was shortened by 6 bases and J by 0 bases, with 8 bases between the two germline ends. Germline V lookup: CDR1 LGHNA, CDR2 YSLEER.

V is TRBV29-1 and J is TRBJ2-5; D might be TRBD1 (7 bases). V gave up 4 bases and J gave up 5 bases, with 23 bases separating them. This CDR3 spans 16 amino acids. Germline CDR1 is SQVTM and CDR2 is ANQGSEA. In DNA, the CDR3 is TGCAGCGTTGCTATGCGGCAGGGGGGTGTGGAGGAGACCCAGTACTTC. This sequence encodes CSVAMRQGGVEETQYF. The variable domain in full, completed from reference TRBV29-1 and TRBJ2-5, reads SAVISQKPSRDICQRGTSLTIQCQVDSQVTMMFWYRQQPGQSLTLIATANQGSEATYESGFVIDKFPISRPNLTFSTLTVSNMSPEDSSIYLCSVAMRQGGVEETQYFGPGTRLLVL.

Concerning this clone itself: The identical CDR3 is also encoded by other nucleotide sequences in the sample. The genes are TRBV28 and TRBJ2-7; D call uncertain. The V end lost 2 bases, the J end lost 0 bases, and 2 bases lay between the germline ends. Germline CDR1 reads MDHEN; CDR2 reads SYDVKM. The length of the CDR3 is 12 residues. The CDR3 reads CASSLGSYEQYF. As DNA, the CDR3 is TGTGCCAGCAGTTTAGGCTCCTACGAGCAGTACTTC.

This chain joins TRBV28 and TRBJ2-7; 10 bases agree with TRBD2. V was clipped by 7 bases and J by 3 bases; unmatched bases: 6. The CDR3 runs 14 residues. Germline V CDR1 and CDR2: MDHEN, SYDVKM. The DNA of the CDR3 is TGTGCCAGCACCTCCGGGACTAGCGTCTACGAGCAGTACTTC. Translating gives CASTSGTSVYEQYF.

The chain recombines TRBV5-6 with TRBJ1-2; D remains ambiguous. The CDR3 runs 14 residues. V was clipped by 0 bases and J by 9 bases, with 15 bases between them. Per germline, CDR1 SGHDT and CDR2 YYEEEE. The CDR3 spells CASSLAPSPMRYTF. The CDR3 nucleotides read TGTGCCAGCAGCTTGGCCCCTTCCCCTATGCGCTACACCTTC. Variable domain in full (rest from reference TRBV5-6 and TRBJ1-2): DAGVTQSPTHLIKTRGQQVTLRCSPKSGHDTVSWYQQALGQGPQFIFQYYEEEERQRGNFPDRFSGHQFPNYSSELNVNALLLGDSALYLCASSLAPSPMRYTFGSGTRLTVV.

The chain's CDR3 is CASLGTGRGGYTF. The CDR3 DNA sequence: TGCGCCAGTCTAGGTACCGGAAGAGGTGGCTACACCTTC. The chain has TRBV5-1 and TRBJ1-2; D remains unclear. The CDR3 has 13 amino acids. Trimming took 8 bases from V and 7 from J, leaving 18 bases between them. CDR1 and CDR2 (germline): SGHRS, YFSETQ.

CDR3 in DNA: TGTGCCAGCAGCTTAGATCGGACAGGGTACACCTTC. This gives the protein CASSLDRTGYTF. The V and J genes are TRBV7-8 and TRBJ1-2; 8 bases match TRBD1. The CDR3 has 12 residues. CDR1 SGHVS and CDR2 FQNEAQ come from the germline V gene. V was clipped by 1 base and J by 11 bases; unmatched bases: 3.